The clone carrying this T cell receptor beta chain has more than one count but fewer than ten. What it binds is unknown. The sample comes from a study of post-analysis software for immune sequencing data. Unique molecular identifiers featured in each of the TCR beta cDNA libraries. Around 500,000 cDNA molecules came from about 1 to 10 million T cells. TCRdb ran MiXCR on the PCR reads and lists one entry per CDR3 protein. The sample carries 600,000 to 700,000 distinct CDR3 sequences, 59% recorded once. Germline CDR1 DFQATT, CDR2 SNEGSKA (reference sequence). This CDR3 region has 12 residues. Overall study findings and caveats: With TRBV5-6, TRBV5-1 and TRBV20-1 included, about five TRBV segments were more frequent in patients than in controls.

This clonotype originated in a girl aged 2-10 years with multiple sclerosis. The chain couples TRBV20-1 to TRBJ2-3; no reliable D call. Sample: blood. The CDR3 protein is CSGGRQTDTQYF. The CDR3 DNA reads as TGCAGCGGTGGAAGGCAGACAGATACGCAGTATTTT.